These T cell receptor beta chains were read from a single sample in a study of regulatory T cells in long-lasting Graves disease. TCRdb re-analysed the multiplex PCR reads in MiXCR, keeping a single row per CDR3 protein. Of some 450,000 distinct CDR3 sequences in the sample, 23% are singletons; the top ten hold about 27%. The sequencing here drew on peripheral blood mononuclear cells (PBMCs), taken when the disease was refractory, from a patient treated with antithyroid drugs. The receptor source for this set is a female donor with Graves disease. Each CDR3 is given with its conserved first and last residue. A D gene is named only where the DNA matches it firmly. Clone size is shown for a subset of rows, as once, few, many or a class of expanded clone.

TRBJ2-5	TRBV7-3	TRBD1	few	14	TGCCGGGGCATGGGACAGGGGCTCTTGGAGACCCAGTACTTC	CRGMGQGLLETQYF
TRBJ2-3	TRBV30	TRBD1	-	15	TGTGCCTGGATCCGTCGGACAGGGCCTCCGGATACGCAGTATTTT	CAWIRRTGPPDTQYF
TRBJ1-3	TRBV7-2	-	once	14	TGTGCCAGCAGCTTTTCAGACTCTGGAAACACCATATATTTT	CASSFSDSGNTIYF
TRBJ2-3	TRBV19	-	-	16	TGTGCCAGTACCCAAGGGGGCAGTCCGCGGGGAGATACGCAGTATTTT	CASTQGGSPRGDTQYF
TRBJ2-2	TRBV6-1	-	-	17	TGTGCCAGCAGAACCACAGGGTTGGGCCGAAACACCGGGGAGCTGTTTTTT	CASRTTGLGRNTGELFF
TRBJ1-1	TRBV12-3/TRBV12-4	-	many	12	TGTGCCAGCAGTTTAGATGTAGGTCCAGCTTTCTTT	CASSLDVGPAFF
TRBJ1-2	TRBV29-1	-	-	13	TGCAGCGTTGATAGTTTAAGCAACTATGGCTACACCTTC	CSVDSLSNYGYTF
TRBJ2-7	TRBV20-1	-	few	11	TGCAGTGCTGCCCGGGACCCCGAGCAGTACTTC	CSAARDPEQYF
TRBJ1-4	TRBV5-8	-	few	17	TGTGCCAGCAGCTTGTCGGGGGCATTTCGGGGTAATGAAAAACTGTTTTTT	CASSLSGAFRGNEKLFF
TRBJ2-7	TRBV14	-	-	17	TGTGCCAGCAGCCAGCGGACAGCGACGAAAGGGTCCTACGAGCAGTACTTC	CASSQRTATKGSYEQYF
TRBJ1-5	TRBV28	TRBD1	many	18	TGTGCCAGCAGTTTACGAGACAGGGGGCTTTCCAAAAATCAGCCCCAGCATTTT	CASSLRDRGLSKNQPQHF
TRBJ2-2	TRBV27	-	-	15	TGTGCCAGCAGTTTGATACAGGCGAACACCGGGGAGCTGTTTTTT	CASSLIQANTGELFF
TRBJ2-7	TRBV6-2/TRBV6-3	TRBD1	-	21	TGTGCCAGCAGTTACTCGTTATTGAGGGTCGGCCGAAGGGACAGGGATTACGAGCAGTACTTC	CASSYSLLRVGRRDRDYEQYF
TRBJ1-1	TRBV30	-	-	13	TGTGCCTGGAGTGCGGGACGGAGCGTTGAAGCTTTCTTT	CAWSAGRSVEAFF
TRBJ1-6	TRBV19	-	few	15	TGTGCCAGTAGTACATCGACAGGCGGGGTTTCACCCCTCCACTTT	CASSTSTGGVSPLHF
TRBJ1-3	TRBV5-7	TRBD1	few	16	TGTGCCAGCAGCTGCTACTACAGGGGGCCTGGAAACACCATATATTTT	CASSCYYRGPGNTIYF
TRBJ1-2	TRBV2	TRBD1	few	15	TGTGCCAGCAGCGACGAGACAGGGAATTTATATGGCTACACCTTC	CASSDETGNLYGYTF
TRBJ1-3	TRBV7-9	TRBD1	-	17	TGTGCCAGCAGCTTTTCAACAGGGGACATCTCTGGAAACACCATATATTTT	CASSFSTGDISGNTIYF
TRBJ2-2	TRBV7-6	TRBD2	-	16	TGTGCCAGCAGCCATTCTAGCGGGAGAGTTTCCGGGGAGCTGTTTTTT	CASSHSSGRVSGELFF
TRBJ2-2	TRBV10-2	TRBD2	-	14	TGCGCCAGCACCTCAGCGGGAGCATCCGGGGAGCTGTTTTTT	CASTSAGASGELFF
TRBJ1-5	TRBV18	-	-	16	TGTGCCAGCTCATCGGGTGCAGGTCCGGGCAATCAGCCCCAGCATTTT	CASSSGAGPGNQPQHF
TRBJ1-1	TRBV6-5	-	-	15	TGTGCCAGCAGTTACTCGTGGGGGTTGAACACTGAAGCTTTCTTT	CASSYSWGLNTEAFF
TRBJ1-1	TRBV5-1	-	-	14	TGCGCCAGCAGCTTCCGAAGTGGCGGGGCTGAAGCTTTCTTT	CASSFRSGGAEAFF
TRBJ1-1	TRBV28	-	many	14	TGTGCCAGCAGTCCCCAAACTCAGAACACTGAAGCTTTCTTT	CASSPQTQNTEAFF
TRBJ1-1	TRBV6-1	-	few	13	TGTGCCGGAAGTCCAGGGCGGAACACTGAAGCTTTCTTT	CAGSPGRNTEAFF
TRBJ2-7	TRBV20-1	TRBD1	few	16	TGCAGTGCGACTCACCCGGGACAGGGAGGAGACTACGAGCAGTACTTC	CSATHPGQGGDYEQYF
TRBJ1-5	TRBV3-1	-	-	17	TGTGCCAGCAGCCAAGAGGGGAAGGGCCTGGGGTATCAGCCCCAGCATTTT	CASSQEGKGLGYQPQHF
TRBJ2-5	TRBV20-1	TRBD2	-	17	TGCAGTGCTAGACCAACGAGGGCGGGAGGGCCTTTAGAGACCCAGTACTTC	CSARPTRAGGPLETQYF
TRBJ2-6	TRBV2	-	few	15	TGTGCCAGCAGGACGACAGGTGCTGGGGCCAACGTCCTGACTTTC	CASRTTGAGANVLTF
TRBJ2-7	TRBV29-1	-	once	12	TGCAGCGTTGAGGAGGCTCCCTACGAGCAGTACTTC	CSVEEAPYEQYF
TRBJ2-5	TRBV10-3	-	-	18	TGTGCCATCAGTGAGCCAGGGGTCCGCGGGGAACTCCAAGAGACCCAGTACTTC	CAISEPGVRGELQETQYF
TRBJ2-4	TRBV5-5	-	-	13	TGTGCCAGCAGCTTCGAGAGGTTGAACATTCAGTACTTC	CASSFERLNIQYF
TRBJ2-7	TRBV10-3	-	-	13	TGTGCCATCAGTGGTGAAGGAATTAACGAGCAGTACTTC	CAISGEGINEQYF
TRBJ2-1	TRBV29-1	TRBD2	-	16	TGCAGCGTTGCAAGACTAGCGGGAGGGAGTTACAATGAGCAGTTCTTC	CSVARLAGGSYNEQFF
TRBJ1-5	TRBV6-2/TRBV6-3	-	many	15	TGTGCCAGCAGTTACTCGCACGTAGGCAATCAGCCCCAGCATTTT	CASSYSHVGNQPQHF
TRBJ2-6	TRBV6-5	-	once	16	TGTGCCAGCAGTTCCACGATTTTGACTGGGACCAACGTCCTGACTTTC	CASSSTILTGTNVLTF
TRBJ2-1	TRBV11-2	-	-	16	TGTGCCAGCAGCTTAGTAGTGGGCCCAAACGGCGATGAGCAGTTCTTC	CASSLVVGPNGDEQFF
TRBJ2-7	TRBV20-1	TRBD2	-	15	TGCAGTGCTAGAGACATACTAGCGGGAGCTTACGAGCAGTACTTC	CSARDILAGAYEQYF
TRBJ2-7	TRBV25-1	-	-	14	TGTGCCAGCAGGTCGGAGGGGGGGTCCTACGAGCAGTACTTC	CASRSEGGSYEQYF
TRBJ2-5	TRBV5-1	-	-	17	TGCGCCAGCAGCTTGGGTCTTTCTTTAGGATTTCAAGAGACCCAGTACTTC	CASSLGLSLGFQETQYF
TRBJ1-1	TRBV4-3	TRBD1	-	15	TGCGCCAGCAGCCAAGGGTCCAGGGGGTACGCTGAAACTTTCTTT	CASSQGSRGYAETFF
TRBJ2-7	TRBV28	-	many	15	TGTGCCAGCAGTTTAAAGAGGCGTACCCCCTACGAGCAGTACTTC	CASSLKRRTPYEQYF
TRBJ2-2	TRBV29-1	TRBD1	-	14	TGCAGCGTCGGGGACAGGGGGCGAACCGGGGAGCTGTTTTTT	CSVGDRGRTGELFF
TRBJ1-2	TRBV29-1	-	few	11	TGCAGCGTACTCGAGCCCGACGGCTACACCTTC	CSVLEPDGYTF
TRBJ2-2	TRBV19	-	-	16	TGTGCCAGTAGTAAAGGGTGGGCAGGGCGAACCGGGGAGCTGTTTTTT	CASSKGWAGRTGELFF
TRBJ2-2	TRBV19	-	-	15	TGTGCCAGTAGCGGGAAGTCCTGGGACACCGGGGAGCTGTTTTTT	CASSGKSWDTGELFF
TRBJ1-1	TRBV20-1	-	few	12	TGCAGTGCTCTCGTATCGAACACTGAAGCTTTCTTT	CSALVSNTEAFF
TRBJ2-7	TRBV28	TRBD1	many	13	TGTGCCATCACAGGGGGCCTATTAGAAGAGCAGTACTTC	CAITGGLLEEQYF
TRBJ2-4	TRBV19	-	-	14	TGTGCCAGTAGTATCGGCCAGGCGGTAATCATTCAGTACTTC	CASSIGQAVIIQYF
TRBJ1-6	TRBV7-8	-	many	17	TGTGCCAGCAGCTCTGCTGAGACGGGGGGCTATAATTCACCCCTCCACTTT	CASSSAETGGYNSPLHF
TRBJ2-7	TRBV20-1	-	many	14	TGCAGTGCCACGGGACGCGGCCGACCCTACGAGCAGTACTTC	CSATGRGRPYEQYF